This T cell receptor beta chain was observed in a study of T cell clones after liver transplantation. Looking at the study overall: TCRbeta sequencing after a pre-transplant mixed lymphocyte reaction identified graft-donor-reactive clones, later tracked in post-transplant blood. Tolerance: complete withdrawal held at least one year, liver enzymes staying within twice normal.

This CDR3 spans 12 amino acids. Trimming cost V 2 bases and J 2 bases, with 2 bases left between them. CDR1 MNHEY and CDR2 SVGAGI come from the germline V gene. Sequencing used immunoSEQ multiplex PCR; TCRdb keeps in-frame clones, though not all of them. The repertoire holds under 5,000 clones, with roughly a quarter as singletons. Of note for this clone: Its matching antigen is unknown.

Alloreactive TCRbeta sequences came from sequencing proliferating CFSE-low cells in the MLR. Graft donor PBMCs, splenocytes, lymph-node cells, or third-party PBMCs stimulated pre-transplant recipient cells. Regarding the study as a whole: Small, mixed patient groups and varying post-transplant times limit these conclusions.

V gene TRBV6-5 combines with J gene TRBJ2-3, with unresolved D. This receptor was identified in a human patient who received a liver transplant. Some T cells may be the graft donor's. The sample taken for sequencing was CD4+ T cells from cultured PBMCs. The CDR3 DNA is TGTGCCAGCAGTTACACCACAGATACGCAGTATTTT. Translating it yields CASSYTTDTQYF.